The rows below give T cell receptor beta chains drawn from one sample of a study of blood T cell repertoires in COVID-19. Some clones are missing from TCRdb's copy, which holds only in-frame ones; the method was immunoSEQ multiplex PCR. The sample records over 150,000 clones, approximately 88% being singletons. Sequences were obtained from PBMCs or T cells enriched from blood (not recorded which). Receptors originate from a woman in her 30s who had recovered from COVID-19. CDR3s include the opening cysteine and the closing phenylalanine or tryptophan.

>TRBV18|TRBJ2-3
CASSPEVLTAGGITDTQYF
>TRBV7-2|TRBJ2-7
CASSLLGMGTGNSYEQYF
>TRBV30|TRBJ2-1
CAWSALGQGFDEQFF
>TRBV10-3|TRBJ2-7
CAISAIGTSGSMGYEQYF
>TRBV28|TRBJ2-1
CASSRTSGGTSSYNEQFF
>TRBV28|TRBJ1-5
CASSLGQYSNQPQHF
>TRBV14|TRBJ1-1
CASSLSSRREAFF
>TRBV6-5|TRBJ2-1
CASSLLTSGDEQFF
>TRBV3-1/TRBV3-2|TRBJ2-5
CASSHHGGGETQYF
>TRBV3-1/TRBV3-2|TRBJ2-7
CASSQLSYEQYF
>TRBV27|TRBJ2-1
CASSAGISYNEQFF
>TRBV21-1|TRBJ1-5
CASSTGARQPQHF
>TRBV27|TRBJ1-3
CASSLGPGLYSGNTIYF
>TRBV7-3|TRBJ2-3
CASSYSGPTDTQYF
>TRBV19|TRBJ1-2
CASTASTVNYGYTF
>TRBV24-1|TRBJ2-1
CATSGGTSGNNEQFF
>TRBV6-4|TRBJ1-5
CASSVPGTVNQPQHF
>TRBV7-2|TRBJ1-1
CASSTTPGAGWTTEAFF
>TRBV27|TRBJ2-1
CASIRTGGYEQFF
>TRBV2|TRBJ1-2
CASSEGGNYGYTF
>TRBV5-8|TRBJ1-1
CASSLMGVEATEAFF
>TRBV24-1|TRBJ2-1
CATSDLVAGVNEQFF
>TRBV19|TRBJ1-4
CASKISGTGKGGEKLFF
>TRBV9|TRBJ2-5
CASSSTSEETQYF
>TRBV12-3/TRBV12-4|TRBJ1-2
CASTDRGIYGYTF
>TRBV6-1|TRBJ1-5
CASSEFQAQYSNQPQHF
>TRBV9|TRBJ1-1
CASSVAFGNTEAFF
>TRBV28|TRBJ1-6
CASTKQGARFNSPLHF
>TRBV12-3/TRBV12-4|TRBJ2-5
CASSFSETQYF
>TRBV6-5|TRBJ2-5
CASRSTGGETQYF
>TRBV28|TRBJ2-7
CASSPGTGLISYEQYF
>TRBV19|TRBJ1-5
CASSISAGSSQPQHF
>TRBV5-1|TRBJ2-7
CASSWTTSGSYEQYF
>TRBV6-6|TRBJ2-5
CASKGRERETQYF
>TRBV10-1|TRBJ2-6
CASSESVAGKANVLTF
>TRBV10-3|TRBJ2-1
CAITNTGEPYNEQFF
>TRBV15|TRBJ2-2
CATSRVGGGGLWNTGELFF
>TRBV6-5|TRBJ1-4
CASQTGRRNEKLFF
>TRBV15|TRBJ2-1
CATSRDLAGGGNEQFF
>TRBV7-9|TRBJ2-5
CASSSTPGQGAQETQYF
>TRBV5-1|TRBJ2-6
CASSLGQGKAGANVLTF
>TRBV19|TRBJ2-7
CASSIQGLAETEQYF
>TRBV7-2|TRBJ2-1
CASIPGGGIHNEQFF
>TRBV21-1|TRBJ1-5
CASSKYRGVNQPQHF
>TRBV7-8|TRBJ1-5
CASSRAGTTNQPQHF
>TRBV7-2|TRBJ2-2
CASSQGLAGELFF
>TRBV5-1|TRBJ2-1
CASSSGRRGNEQFF
>TRBV19|TRBJ2-7
CASSSLGLEDYEQYF
>TRBV10-1|TRBJ1-6
CASSYKRDYNSPLHF
>TRBV5-1|TRBJ1-2
CASSLQPVGGVLGYGYTF
>TRBV28|TRBJ2-7
CASCPWGGNEQYF
>TRBV5-1|TRBJ2-4
CASSLGGSRNIQYF